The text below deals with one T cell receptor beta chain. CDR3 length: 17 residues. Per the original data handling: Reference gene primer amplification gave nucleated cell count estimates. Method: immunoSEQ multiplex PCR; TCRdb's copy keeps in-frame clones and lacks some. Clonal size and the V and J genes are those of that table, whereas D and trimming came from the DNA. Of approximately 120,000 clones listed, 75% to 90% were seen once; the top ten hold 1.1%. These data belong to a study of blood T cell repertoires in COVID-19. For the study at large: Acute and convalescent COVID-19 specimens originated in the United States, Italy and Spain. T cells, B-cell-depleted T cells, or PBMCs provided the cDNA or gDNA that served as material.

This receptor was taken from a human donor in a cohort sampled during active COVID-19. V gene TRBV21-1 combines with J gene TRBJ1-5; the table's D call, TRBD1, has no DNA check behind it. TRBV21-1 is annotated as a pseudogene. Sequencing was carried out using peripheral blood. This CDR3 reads CASSNLSPGTGNQPQHF. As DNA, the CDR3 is TGTGCCAGCAGCAACCTTAGTCCCGGGACAGGGAATCAGCCCCAGCATTTT.